Listed here are 11 T cell receptor beta chains from one sample, sequenced in a study of patients and donors after allogeneic stem cell transplantation (dated by TCRdb to 2019 to 2021). Receptors were amplified or captured by RT-PCR. The sequencing machine was a NextSeq 550. Through fastp at Q25 and MiXCR, TCRdb rebuilt clones from the public reads, retaining in-frame beta chains. Rows with a matching CDR3 protein are joined into one entry that keeps the most common DNA and genes. This sample gives roughly 9,400 distinct CDR3 sequences in total; 5.5% to 6% of them show up just once. Of the sample, 25% to 30% falls within the top ten clones. Sequencing was carried out using blood, either unsorted or a sorted T cell fraction (not recorded which). These receptor sequences come from a human donor who was either an allogeneic HSCT recipient or a stem cell or donor lymphocyte infusion donor (not recorded which). It is not recorded whose cells these are; they may come from a transplant donor.

This chain uses TRBV20-1 with TRBJ2-2; D not certain. CDR1 is DFQATT and CDR2 is SNEGSKA in the germline V gene (reference sequence). CDR3 length equals 15 residues. V was clipped by 3 bases and J by 4 bases, with 15 bases between them. CDR3 DNA sequence: TGCAGTGCTAGGGCCCCTCGTAAGGGCACCGGGGAGCTGTTTTTT. Its protein is CSARAPRKGTGELFF.

Points on this clonotype: A much larger clone sits a single nucleotide away, making a read error possible. The genes are TRBV20-1 and TRBJ2-1, with 12 bases fitting TRBD2. The J segment lost 7 bases and the V segment lost 5 bases, leaving 9 bases of the junction unmatched. Germline V CDR1 and CDR2: DFQATT, SNEGSKA (reference sequence). The CDR3 is made up of 15 amino acids. The CDR3: CSAGAWTSGINEQFF. In DNA, the CDR3 is TGCAGTGCTGGTGCCTGGACTAGCGGGATAAATGAGCAGTTCTTC.

This clonotype appeared many times. This sequence joins TRBV20-1 and TRBJ1-6; D is possibly TRBD1 (5 bases). Trimming removed 6 bases at V and 6 bases at J, with 18 bases between. Germline V gene data show CDR1 as DFQATT and CDR2 as SNEGSKA (reference sequence). The CDR3 runs 15 residues. This CDR3 reads CSATSRAVINSPLHF. The CDR3 coding sequence is TGCAGTGCCACTTCCAGGGCTGTAATTAATTCACCCCTCCACTTT.

Only a few counts were recorded for this clonotype. The chain links TRBV18 to TRBJ2-3, with D perhaps TRBD2 (5 bases). Trimming removed 4 bases at V and 6 bases at J, with 17 bases between. The CDR3 is made up of 15 amino acids. The germline V gene has CDR1 KGHSH and CDR2 LQKENI. CDR3 sequence (DNA): TGTGCCAGCTCACAGCTAGCCAGGATAGGCGATACGCAGTATTTT. It codes for CASSQLARIGDTQYF.

This clonotype counts as medium-sized (0.01 to 0.1%). This rearrangement joins TRBV7-2 to TRBJ1-4; 9 bases are shared with TRBD1. This CDR3 spans 18 amino acids. Germline V CDR1 and CDR2: SGHTA, FQGNSA. V shed 3 bases, J shed 4 bases, and the junction held 12 bases outside the gene matches. CDR3: CASSLAQQGAYGNEKLFF. The DNA of the CDR3 is TGTGCCAGCAGCTTGGCTCAACAGGGGGCGTACGGTAATGAAAAACTGTTTTTT.

This clonotype was detected many times. This chain joins TRBV18 and TRBJ2-7; 11 bases are shared with TRBD2. The CDR3 has 16 residues. In germline, CDR1 is KGHSH, CDR2 LQKENI. The trim removed 4 bases at V and 5 bases at J, leaving 10 bases unmatched. CDR3 nucleotide sequence: TGTGCCAGCTCACAACCGGGACTAGCGGTGGGACACGAGCAGTACTTC. This gives the protein CASSQPGLAVGHEQYF. Drawing the rest from reference TRBV18 and TRBJ2-7, the complete variable domain is NAGVMQNPRHLVRRRGQEARLRCSPMKGHSHVYWYRQLPEEGLKFMVYLQKENIIDESGMPKERFSAEFPKEGPSILRIQQVVRGDSAAYFCASSQPGLAVGHEQYFGPGTRLTVT.

The sample holds a few counts of this clonotype. This chain connects TRBV15 to TRBJ2-1, with TRBD2 matching 12 bases. With 3 bases clipped from V and 5 bases from J, the junction kept 8 bases outside the gene matches. The CDR3 consists of 17 residues. Germline-derived CDR1 and CDR2 are LNHNV and YYDKDF (reference sequence). CDR3 protein: CATSRKTGTSGHNEQFF. CDR3 coding DNA: TGTGCCACCAGCAGGAAAACCGGGACTAGCGGGCACAATGAGCAGTTCTTC.

The chain recombines TRBV11-2 with TRBJ2-1; perhaps TRBD2 as D (5 bases). V was pared by 3 bases and J by 0 bases, with 24 bases between. The CDR3 has 20 residues. Germline assignment: CDR1 SGHAT and CDR2 FQNNGV. CDR3 residues: CASSFRSDIGTSSSYNEQFF. The CDR3 coding sequence is TGTGCCAGCAGCTTTAGGTCGGATATTGGAACTAGTTCCTCCTACAATGAGCAGTTCTTC.

A few counts support this clonotype. The rearrangement links TRBV2 to TRBJ2-2; 9 bases are shared with TRBD1. The J segment lost 3 bases and the V segment lost 6 bases, leaving 5 bases of the junction unmatched. Germline V gives CDR1 SNHLY, CDR2 FYNNEI. The CDR3 is 15 amino acids. The CDR3 nucleotides are TGTGCCAGCAGGGGACAGGGCCTCGACACCGGGGAGCTGTTTTTT. Its protein is CASRGQGLDTGELFF.

The gene calls are TRBV20-1 and TRBJ2-7; the match to TRBD2 covers 7 bases. V was clipped by 4 bases and J by 4 bases; unmatched bases: 10. CDR3 length: 14 residues. Germline V gene sequence: CDR1 DFQATT, CDR2 SNEGSKA (reference sequence). CDR3 in amino acids: CSANGGETTYEQYF. As DNA, the CDR3 is TGCAGTGCTAATGGGGGGGAAACTACTTACGAGCAGTACTTC.

The sample holds many counts of this clonotype. The chain combines TRBV12-3 or TRBV12-4 with TRBJ1-6, with a tentative D call TRBD1 (6 bases). The length of the CDR3 is 14 residues. Trimming shortened V by 5 bases and J by 5 bases, and 10 bases separated the two germline ends. The CDR3 loop is CASSAQGHNSPLHF. DNA of the CDR3: TGTGCCAGCAGTGCGCAGGGGCATAATTCACCCCTCCACTTT.